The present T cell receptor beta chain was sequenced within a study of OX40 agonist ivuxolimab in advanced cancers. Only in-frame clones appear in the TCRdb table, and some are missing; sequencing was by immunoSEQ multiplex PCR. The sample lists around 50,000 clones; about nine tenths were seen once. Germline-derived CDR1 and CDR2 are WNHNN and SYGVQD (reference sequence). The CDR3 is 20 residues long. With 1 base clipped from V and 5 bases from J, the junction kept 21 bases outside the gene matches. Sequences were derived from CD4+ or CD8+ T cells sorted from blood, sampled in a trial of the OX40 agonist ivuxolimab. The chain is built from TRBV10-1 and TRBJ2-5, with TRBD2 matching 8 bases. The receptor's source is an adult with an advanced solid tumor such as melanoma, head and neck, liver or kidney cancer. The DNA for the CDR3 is TGCGCCAGCAGTGAGTGGGCCCACCGGCTTCGAGCGGGAGTATTGGAGACCCAGTACTTC. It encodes CASSEWAHRLRAGVLETQYF.